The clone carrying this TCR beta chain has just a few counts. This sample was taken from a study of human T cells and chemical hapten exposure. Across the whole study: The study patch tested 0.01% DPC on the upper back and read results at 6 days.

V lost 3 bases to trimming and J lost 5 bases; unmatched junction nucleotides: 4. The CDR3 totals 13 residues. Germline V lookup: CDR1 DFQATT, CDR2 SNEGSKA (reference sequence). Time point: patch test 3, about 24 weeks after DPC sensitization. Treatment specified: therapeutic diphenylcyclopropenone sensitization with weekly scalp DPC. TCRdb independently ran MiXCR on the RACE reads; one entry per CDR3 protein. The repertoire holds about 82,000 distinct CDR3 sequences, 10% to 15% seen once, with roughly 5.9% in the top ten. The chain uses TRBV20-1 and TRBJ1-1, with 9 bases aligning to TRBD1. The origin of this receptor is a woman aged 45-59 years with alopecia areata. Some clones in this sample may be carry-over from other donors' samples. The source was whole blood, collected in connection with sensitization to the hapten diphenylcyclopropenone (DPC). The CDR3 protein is CSASTGGPTEAFF. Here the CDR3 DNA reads TGCAGTGCTAGTACAGGGGGCCCGACTGAAGCTTTCTTT.